This is a list of T cell receptor beta chains from one sample in a study of blood T cell repertoires in COVID-19. TCRdb's table, derived via immunoSEQ multiplex PCR, lists solely in-frame clones and lacks some. The sample has around 200,000 clones; roughly 88% are singletons. Sample: PBMCs or T cells enriched from blood (not recorded which). These receptors all stem from a man aged 40-50 years with acute COVID-19. Each CDR3 is given with its conserved first and last residue. Fields, in order: J gene, clone size, D gene, V gene, CDR3 protein, CDR3 DNA. A D gene is named only where the DNA matches it firmly. Size is stated for part of the rows, as once, few or many counts, or as a class when the clone is expanded.

TRBJ1-2 | - | TRBD1 | TRBV27 | CASGPRSDRIYGYTF | TGTGCCAGCGGACCCCGATCGGACAGGATCTATGGCTACACCTTC
TRBJ2-5 | - | - | TRBV15 | CATSRAIQETQYF | TGTGCCACCAGCAGAGCTATTCAAGAGACCCAGTACTTC
TRBJ1-1 | - | TRBD1 | TRBV10-3 | CAISTTTGLNTEAFF | TGTGCCATCAGCACCACGACAGGGTTGAACACTGAAGCTTTCTTT
TRBJ2-1 | - | - | TRBV27 | CASSLRGNLNEQFF | TGTGCCAGCAGTTTGCGCGGGAACCTCAATGAGCAGTTCTTC
TRBJ1-1 | - | - | TRBV28 | CASSQSTEAFF | TGTGCCAGCAGCCAGTCGACTGAAGCTTTCTTT
TRBJ2-3 | - | - | TRBV5-1 | CASSLTGEPSTDTQYF | TGCGCCAGCAGCTTAACAGGCGAACCTAGCACAGATACGCAGTATTTT
TRBJ2-3 | - | - | TRBV5-6 | CASSPSTDTQYF | TGTGCCAGCAGCCCGAGCACAGATACGCAGTATTTT
TRBJ2-7 | - | - | TRBV2 | CASRGPDEQYF | TGTGCCAGCAGGGGGCCTGACGAGCAGTACTTC
TRBJ2-1 | - | - | TRBV12-3/TRBV12-4 | CASSLVANEQFF | TGTGCCAGCAGTTTAGTGGCCAATGAGCAGTTCTTC
TRBJ1-1 | - | - | TRBV4-1 | CASSRLEQDTEAFF | TGCGCCAGCTCGAGACTAGAACAAGACACTGAAGCTTTCTTT
TRBJ2-3 | - | TRBD1 | TRBV19 | CASTDRVGDTQYF | TGTGCCAGTACCGACAGGGTTGGGGATACGCAGTATTTT
TRBJ2-6 | - | TRBD1 | TRBV7-9 | CASTDRGLGGANVLTF | TGTGCCAGCACGGACAGGGGGCTAGGAGGGGCCAACGTCCTGACTTTC
TRBJ1-4 | - | - | TRBV5-1 | CASSGSGMTNEKLFF | TGCGCCAGCAGCGGGAGTGGGATGACTAATGAAAAACTGTTTTTT
TRBJ2-3 | - | - | TRBV28 | CASSPGIAIGTDTQYF | TGTGCCAGCAGCCCGGGAATAGCAATCGGCACAGATACGCAGTATTTT
TRBJ1-1 | - | TRBD1 | TRBV19 | CASSMGTGAMNTEAFF | TGTGCCAGTAGTATGGGGACAGGGGCCATGAACACTGAAGCTTTCTTT
TRBJ2-5 | - | TRBD1 | TRBV5-4 | CASMIGQGGKTQYF | TGTGCCAGCATGATAGGACAGGGTGGTAAGACCCAGTACTTC
TRBJ2-2 | - | TRBD1 | TRBV6-4 | CASRPGQDTGELFF | TGTGCCAGCAGACCGGGACAGGACACCGGGGAGCTGTTTTTT
TRBJ2-1 | - | - | TRBV11-2 | CASSLKRWGVHNEQFF | TGTGCCAGCAGCCTTAAGCGGTGGGGGGTCCACAATGAGCAGTTCTTC
TRBJ1-1 | - | TRBD1 | TRBV7-9 | CAGGQGSDTEAFF | TGTGCCGGGGGACAGGGGAGTGACACTGAAGCTTTCTTT
TRBJ1-2 | - | TRBD1 | TRBV28 | CASGRPTGGNNYGYTF | TGTGCCAGTGGACGACCCACAGGGGGAAATAACTATGGCTACACCTTC
TRBJ1-2 | - | - | TRBV12-3/TRBV12-4 | CASSTSVPYGYTF | TGTGCCAGCAGTACATCAGTCCCCTATGGCTACACCTTC
TRBJ1-1 | - | TRBD1 | TRBV9 | CASSPSAGTGNTEAFF | TGTGCCAGCAGCCCGTCGGCCGGGACAGGGAACACTGAAGCTTTCTTT
TRBJ2-5 | - | TRBD2 | TRBV7-2 | CASSPVTAGGAETQYF | TGTGCCAGCAGCCCTGTGACGGCGGGAGGGGCAGAGACCCAGTACTTC
TRBJ1-3 | once | TRBD1 | TRBV5-6 | CASSSAGQGSGNTIYF | TGTGCCAGCAGCAGCGCCGGACAGGGGTCCGGAAACACCATATATTTT
TRBJ2-7 | - | TRBD1 | TRBV7-3 | CASSYSHGQGYEQYF | TGTGCCAGCAGCTATAGCCACGGACAGGGCTACGAGCAGTACTTC
TRBJ2-7 | few | - | TRBV6-1 | CASSSRDNPSYEQYF | TGTGCCAGCAGTTCACGGGACAACCCTTCCTACGAGCAGTACTTC
TRBJ2-2 | - | TRBD2 | TRBV6-5 | CASNLLAGLTGELFF | TGTGCCAGCAATCTACTAGCGGGACTCACCGGGGAGCTGTTTTTT
TRBJ2-7 | - | TRBD1 | TRBV4-2 | CASSQTGGDTYEQYF | TGTGCCAGCAGCCAGACAGGGGGTGACACCTACGAGCAGTACTTC
TRBJ2-5 | - | - | TRBV25-1 | CASSLEGLERETQYF | TGTGCCAGCAGTTTGGAGGGCCTAGAGAGGGAGACCCAGTACTTC
TRBJ2-3 | - | - | TRBV9 | CATSSGDTQYF | TGTGCCACCTCTTCGGGAGATACGCAGTATTTT
TRBJ1-4 | - | - | TRBV25-1 | CASSDPGGGEEKLFF | TGTGCCAGCAGTGATCCCGGTGGGGGCGAAGAAAAACTGTTTTTT
TRBJ1-1 | - | TRBD1 | TRBV19 | CASISRQGGTEAFF | TGTGCCAGTATTTCCCGACAGGGCGGCACTGAAGCTTTCTTT
TRBJ1-1 | - | - | TRBV7-9 | CASSPSQDTEAFF | TGTGCCAGCAGCCCGTCGCAGGACACTGAAGCTTTCTTT